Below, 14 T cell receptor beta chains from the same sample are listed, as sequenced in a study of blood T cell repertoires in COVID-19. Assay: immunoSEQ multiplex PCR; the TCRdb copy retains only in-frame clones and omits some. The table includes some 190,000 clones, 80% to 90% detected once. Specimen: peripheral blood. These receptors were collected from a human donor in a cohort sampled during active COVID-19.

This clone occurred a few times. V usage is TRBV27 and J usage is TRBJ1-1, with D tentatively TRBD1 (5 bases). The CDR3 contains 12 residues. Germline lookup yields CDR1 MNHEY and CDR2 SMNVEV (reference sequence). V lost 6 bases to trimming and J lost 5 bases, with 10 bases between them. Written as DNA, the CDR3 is TGTGCCAGCAGGCGGGGCGAAACTGAAGCTTTCTTT. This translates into CASRRGETEAFF.

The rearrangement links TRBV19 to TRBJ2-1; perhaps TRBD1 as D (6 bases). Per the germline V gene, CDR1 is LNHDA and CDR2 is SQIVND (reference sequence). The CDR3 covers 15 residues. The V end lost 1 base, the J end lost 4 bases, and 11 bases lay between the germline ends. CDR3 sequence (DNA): TGTGCCAGTAGTATAGGAGGGGGAGAGTACAATGAGCAGTTCTTC. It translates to CASSIGGGEYNEQFF.

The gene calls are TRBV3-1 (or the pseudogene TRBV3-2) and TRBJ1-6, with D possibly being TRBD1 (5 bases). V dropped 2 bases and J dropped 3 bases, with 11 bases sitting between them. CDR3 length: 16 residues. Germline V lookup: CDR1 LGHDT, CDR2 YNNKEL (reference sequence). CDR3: CASSQKGRGYNSPLHF. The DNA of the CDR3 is TGTGCCAGCAGCCAAAAGGGGCGAGGCTATAATTCACCCCTCCACTTT.

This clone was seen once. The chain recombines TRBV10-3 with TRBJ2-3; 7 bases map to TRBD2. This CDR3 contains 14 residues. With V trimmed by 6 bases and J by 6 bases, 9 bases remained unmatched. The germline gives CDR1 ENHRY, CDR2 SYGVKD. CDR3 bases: TGTGCCATCAGCCCAGGGCGGGAGAGGGATACGCAGTATTTT. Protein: CAISPGRERDTQYF.

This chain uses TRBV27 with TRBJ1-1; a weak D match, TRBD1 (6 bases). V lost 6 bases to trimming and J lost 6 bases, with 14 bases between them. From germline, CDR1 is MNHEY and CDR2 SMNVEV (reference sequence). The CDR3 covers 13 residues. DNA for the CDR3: TGTGCCAGCAGCCGTCTGGGACAATCTGAAGCTTTCTTT. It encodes CASSRLGQSEAFF.

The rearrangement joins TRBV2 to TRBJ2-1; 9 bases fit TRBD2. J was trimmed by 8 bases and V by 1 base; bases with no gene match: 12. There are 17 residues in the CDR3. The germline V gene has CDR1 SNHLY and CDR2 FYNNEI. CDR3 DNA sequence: TGTGCCAGCAGTGAAGGGCGGATAGCGGGAGTTAGGTATGAGCAGTTCTTC. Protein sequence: CASSEGRIAGVRYEQFF.

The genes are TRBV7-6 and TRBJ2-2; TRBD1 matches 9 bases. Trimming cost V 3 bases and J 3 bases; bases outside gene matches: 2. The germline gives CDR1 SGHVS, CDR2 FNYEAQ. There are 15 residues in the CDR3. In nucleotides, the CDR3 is TGTGCCAGCAGCTTGGGACAGGGTGACACCGGGGAGCTGTTTTTT. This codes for CASSLGQGDTGELFF.

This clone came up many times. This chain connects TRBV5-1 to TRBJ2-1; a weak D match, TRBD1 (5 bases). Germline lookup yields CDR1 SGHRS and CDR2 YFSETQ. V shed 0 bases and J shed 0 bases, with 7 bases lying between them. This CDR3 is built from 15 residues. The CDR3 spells CASSLGQTSYNEQFF. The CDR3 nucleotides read TGCGCCAGCAGCTTGGGACAGACCTCCTACAATGAGCAGTTCTTC.

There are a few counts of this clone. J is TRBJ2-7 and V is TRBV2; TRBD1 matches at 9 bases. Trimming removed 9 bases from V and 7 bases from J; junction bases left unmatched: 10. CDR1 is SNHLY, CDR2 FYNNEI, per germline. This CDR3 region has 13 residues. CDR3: CASKGGQGGEQYF. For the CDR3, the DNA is TGTGCCAGTAAGGGGGGACAGGGCGGTGAGCAGTACTTC.

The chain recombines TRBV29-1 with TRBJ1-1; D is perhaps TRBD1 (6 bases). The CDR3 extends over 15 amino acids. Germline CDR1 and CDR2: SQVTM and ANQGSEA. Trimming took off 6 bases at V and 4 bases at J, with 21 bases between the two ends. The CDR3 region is CSVARGEGGTTEAFF. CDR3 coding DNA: TGCAGCGTGGCACGGGGGGAAGGGGGAACCACTGAAGCTTTCTTT.

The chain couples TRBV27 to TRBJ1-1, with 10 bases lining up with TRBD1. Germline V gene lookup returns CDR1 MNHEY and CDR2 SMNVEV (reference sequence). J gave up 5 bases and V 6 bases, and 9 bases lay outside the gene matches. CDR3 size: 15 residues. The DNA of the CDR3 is TGTGCCAGCAGGCCGGGACAGGGGCTGGGAACTGAAGCTTTCTTT. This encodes CASRPGQGLGTEAFF.

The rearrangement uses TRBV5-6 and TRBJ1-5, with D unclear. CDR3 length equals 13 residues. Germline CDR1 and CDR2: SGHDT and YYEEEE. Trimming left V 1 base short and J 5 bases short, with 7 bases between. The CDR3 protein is CASSLIKYQPQHF. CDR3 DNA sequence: TGTGCCAGCAGCTTGATTAAATATCAGCCCCAGCATTTT.

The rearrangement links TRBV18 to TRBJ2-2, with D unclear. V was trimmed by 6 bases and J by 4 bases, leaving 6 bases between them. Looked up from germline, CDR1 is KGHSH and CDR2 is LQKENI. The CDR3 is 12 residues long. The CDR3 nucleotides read TGTGCCAGCTCTTCTACCACCGGGGAGCTGTTTTTT. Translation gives CASSSTTGELFF.

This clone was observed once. The CDR3 here is CASSSPKGQPPVNTEAFF. In nucleotides, the CDR3 is TGCGCCAGCAGCTCCCCGAAAGGACAGCCCCCGGTGAACACTGAAGCTTTCTTT. The gene calls are TRBV5-1 and TRBJ1-1; D perhaps matches TRBD1 (6 bases). Germline CDR1 is SGHRS and CDR2 is YFSETQ. The V end lost 3 bases, the J end lost 0 bases, and 21 bases lay between the germline ends. The CDR3 is 18 residues long.